The text below deals with one TCR beta chain. This entry is derived from a study of blood T cell repertoires in COVID-19. In Seattle, patients joined the study during active infection and were tracked longitudinally. Per the original data handling: Counts of nucleated cells, estimated from reference gene primer amplification, were obtained. The data were produced by immunoSEQ multiplex PCR, yet TCRdb's version contains in-frame clones alone and is incomplete. V and J calls and clone size are copied from that table; D and trimming were computed from the DNA. The sample lists 150,000 to 200,000 clones, under 85% occurring once. The clonotype comes from an older woman with COVID-19, enrolled during active disease. The sequenced sample consisted of peripheral blood.

CDR3 sequence: CATRGVANTIYF. The CDR3 DNA reads TGTGCGACTCGGGGGGTCGCAAACACCATATATTTT. The J gene is TRBJ1-3, the V gene TRBV11-2; possibly TRBD1 for D (5 bases). Germline lookup yields CDR1 SGHAT and CDR2 FQNNGV. The CDR3 has 12 residues.